These T cell receptor beta chains were read from a single sample in a study of T cell repertoires and HLA-DP antigens. Generated by immunoSEQ multiplex PCR, the TCRdb table keeps only in-frame clones and is missing some. The table includes approximately 100,000 clones, approximately 86% detected once. These receptors' targets are unknown. Material: CD4+ T cells from PBMCs. These TCRs come from a man aged 45 to 65 in good health and CMV-seronegative. Both conserved end residues are part of each CDR3. The D gene is left open where the match is weak. Rows may omit the clone size; those that give it use once, few, many or a size class.

clone_size	v_call	j_call	d_call	cdr3_nt	cdr3_aa
NA	TRBV15	TRBJ2-7	TRBD1	TGTGCCACCAGCAGCCCGGGACAGGGGTCTTACGAGCAGTACTTC	CATSSPGQGSYEQYF
NA	TRBV5-1	TRBJ1-6	TRBD1	TGCGCCAGCAGCGAAAGACAGGGGAATAATTCACCCCTCCACTTT	CASSERQGNNSPLHF
NA	TRBV5-4	TRBJ2-7	TRBD2	TGTGCCAGCAGCTTGGATGGACTAGCCTACGAGCAGTACTTC	CASSLDGLAYEQYF
NA	TRBV12-5	TRBJ1-2	TRBD1	TGTGCTAGTGGCGACAGGGGAGTAGGCTACACCTTC	CASGDRGVGYTF
NA	TRBV28	TRBJ1-5	NA	TGTGCCAGCAGATTTTTCAATCAGCCCCAGCATTTT	CASRFFNQPQHF
NA	TRBV7-6	TRBJ2-7	TRBD1	TGTGCCAGCAGCCCGCAAACAGGGGTCGGCGAGCAGTACTTC	CASSPQTGVGEQYF
NA	TRBV29-1	TRBJ1-1	TRBD1	TGCAGCGCCGACAGGGGGATGAACACTGAAGCTTTCTTT	CSADRGMNTEAFF
once	TRBV7-6	TRBJ2-1	TRBD2	TGTGCCAGCAGCTTAGGGCGGGAGTCGGATGAGCAGTTCTTC	CASSLGRESDEQFF
NA	TRBV19	TRBJ2-1	TRBD2	TGTGCCAGTAGTGCTCCCCGCGGGGGAGGCGATGAGCAGTTCTTC	CASSAPRGGGDEQFF
once	TRBV4-3	TRBJ2-7	TRBD1	TGCGCCAGCAGCCCTCACAGGGGTTCCTACGAGCAGTACTTC	CASSPHRGSYEQYF
NA	TRBV9	TRBJ2-5	TRBD1	TGTGCCAGCAGCGTAGGGGGACAGTCGGAGACCCAGTACTTC	CASSVGGQSETQYF
NA	TRBV19	TRBJ1-3	TRBD1	TGTGCCAGTAGTATCGAGCAGGGGGGCTCTGGAAACACCATATATTTT	CASSIEQGGSGNTIYF
NA	TRBV11-2	TRBJ2-5	NA	TGTGCCAGCAGCTTACAGGGAGAGACCCAGTACTTC	CASSLQGETQYF
NA	TRBV28	TRBJ1-1	TRBD1	TGTGCCAGCAGTTTAGCCGGGACAGGGAGGACTGAAGCTTTCTTT	CASSLAGTGRTEAFF
NA	TRBV13	TRBJ2-5	NA	TGTGCCAGCAGCCTTGTGTCGGGGGGCGGGGAAGAGACCCAGTACTTC	CASSLVSGGGEETQYF
NA	TRBV7-2	TRBJ2-6	NA	TGTGCCAGCAGCTTAGTCGGCGGCACTGGGGCCAACGTCCTGACTTTC	CASSLVGGTGANVLTF
NA	TRBV9	TRBJ2-1	TRBD2	TGTGCCAGCAGCGTGGGGATAGCGGGAGGTCCCAATGAGCAGTTCTTC	CASSVGIAGGPNEQFF
NA	TRBV10-3	TRBJ2-2	TRBD2	TGTGCCATCAGTGACGGCGGGGGGGCCGCCGGGGAGCTGTTTTTT	CAISDGGGAAGELFF
NA	TRBV7-9	TRBJ2-5	NA	TGTGCCAGCAGCTTAGTAGGGCACTCCCAAGAGACCCAGTACTTC	CASSLVGHSQETQYF
NA	TRBV28	TRBJ1-5	TRBD1	TGTGCCAGCAGTGAACAGGGGTTGGTCAATCAGCCCCAGCATTTT	CASSEQGLVNQPQHF
NA	TRBV19	TRBJ2-5	TRBD2	TGTGCCAGTAGTATTGGAGCGGGAGGGACCCAGTACTTC	CASSIGAGGTQYF
NA	TRBV7-2	TRBJ2-5	TRBD1	TGTGCCAGCAGCCATACAGGGGAGAAGGAGACCCAGTACTTC	CASSHTGEKETQYF
NA	TRBV4-1	TRBJ1-6	NA	TGCGCCAGCAGCCAAGATAATTCCCTTGGACAATATAATTCACCCCTCCACTTT	CASSQDNSLGQYNSPLHF
NA	TRBV11-1	TRBJ1-4	TRBD1	TGTGCCAGCAGCCCGCCCCGACAGGGTACGGGAGAAAAACTGTTTTTT	CASSPPRQGTGEKLFF
NA	TRBV5-1	TRBJ1-5	TRBD1	TGCGCCAGCAGCTTGTTTTCAGGGGGTGAGCCCCAGCATTTT	CASSLFSGGEPQHF
NA	TRBV7-9	TRBJ2-7	NA	TGTGCCAGCAGCTTAGATCGGCGACTAGGAGGTTACGAGCAGTACTTC	CASSLDRRLGGYEQYF
NA	TRBV28	TRBJ2-5	TRBD2	TGTGCCACTTCGGGACTAGGGAAGACCCAGTACTTC	CATSGLGKTQYF
NA	TRBV28	TRBJ1-5	NA	TGTGCCAGCAGCTTAGCACCTACAGGGAATCAGCCCCAGCATTTT	CASSLAPTGNQPQHF
NA	TRBV11-2	TRBJ2-1	NA	TGTGCCAGCAGCTTAGTTGCGGGTCAGGAGCAGTTCTTC	CASSLVAGQEQFF
NA	TRBV25-1	TRBJ1-1	NA	TGTGCCAGCAGTGATCTGAACACTGAAGCTTTCTTT	CASSDLNTEAFF
once	TRBV7-7	TRBJ2-7	TRBD1	TGTGCTAGCAGCTTACGACAGGGGTACGAGCAGTACTTC	CASSLRQGYEQYF
NA	TRBV19	TRBJ1-2	NA	TGTGCCACCGTAGAGGCCTGCTACACCTTC	CATVEACYTF
NA	TRBV2	TRBJ1-5	NA	TGTGCCAGCAGTGACAGTTGGATCCTCAATCAGCCCCAGCATTTT	CASSDSWILNQPQHF
NA	TRBV6-4	TRBJ1-5	TRBD1	TGTGCCAGGACAGGGGATGGCAATCAGCCCCAGCATTTT	CARTGDGNQPQHF
NA	TRBV27	TRBJ1-6	TRBD1	TGTGCCAGCAGCCGTCAGGGGGCTCTTAATAATTCACCCCTCCACTTT	CASSRQGALNNSPLHF
once	TRBV5-1	TRBJ2-2	TRBD2	TGCGCCAGCCTACTCGGGACTAGCGGGACTAACACCGGGGAGCTGTTTTTT	CASLLGTSGTNTGELFF
NA	TRBV7-2	TRBJ2-1	TRBD1	TGTGCCAGCAGCTTAGTTTGGGGACAGAATGAGCAGTTCTTC	CASSLVWGQNEQFF
NA	TRBV5-4	TRBJ1-2	TRBD1	TGTGCCAGCAGCGCGAACAGGGGGACGGGAGGCTACACCTTC	CASSANRGTGGYTF
NA	TRBV14	TRBJ2-4	NA	TGTGCCAGCAGCCAAGATCTGGGAGGCATTCAGTACTTC	CASSQDLGGIQYF
NA	TRBV9	TRBJ1-2	TRBD1	TGTGCCAGCAGCCCACACAGGGGAACGGTCGAGGGCTACACCTTC	CASSPHRGTVEGYTF